This T cell receptor (beta chain) was profiled in a study of cytomegalovirus exposure and HLA in healthy donors. Regarding the study as a whole: Donor immune exposure was known only as CMV serostatus.

About this clone itself: The target antigen is unknown.

CDR1 SGHRS and CDR2 YFSETQ come from the germline V gene. The CDR3 has 15 amino acids. The PCR made use of 60 Vbeta and 13 Jbeta primers. TCRdb's table, derived via immunoSEQ multiplex PCR, lists solely in-frame clones and lacks some. Among fewer than 300,000 clones listed, about 80% were seen once. The sample comprised PBMCs. The rearrangement joins TRBV5-1 to TRBJ2-5, with unresolved D. The closer fit of TRBJ2-7 to the DNA end suggests the J call may be wrong. This sequence was found in a girl aged 2-9 years in good health and CMV-seronegative. CDR3 bases: TGCGCCAGCAGCGCCGGGTCGGTAGTTCCCTACGAGCAGTACTTC. This codes for CASSAGSVVPYEQYF.